This T cell receptor beta chain originates from a study of T cell repertoires in cytomegalovirus infection. About the research overall: A matching HLA type, together with CMV infection, was signaled by public TCR beta signatures.

MiXCR, run by TCRdb on the reads, gives a single entry per CDR3 protein. The table includes around 130,000 distinct CDR3 sequences, 24% detected once. Whole-study results and caveats: Ex vivo responses were dominated by HLA-C-restricted CMV-specific TCR beta clonotypes. Using cumulative public TCR beta family frequency, the authors identified those who carried CMV together with the relevant HLA.

Of note for this clonotype: The target antigen is unknown.

The J segment lost 1 base and the V segment lost 7 bases, leaving 9 bases of the junction unmatched. The CDR3 contains 15 residues. Germline CDR1 and CDR2: MDHEN and SYDVKM. Sequenced: PBMCs, sequenced either directly or after in vitro stimulation (not recorded which). The receptor's source is a human donor in good health (CMV status not recorded). Some clones in this sample may be carry-over from other donors' samples. The V call is TRBV28, the J call TRBJ2-5, with 7 bases fitting TRBD1. CDR3 residues: CASTPSGTAQETQYF. The CDR3 DNA reads as TGTGCCAGCACCCCCTCCGGGACAGCCCAAGAGACCCAGTACTTC.